Below are 30 T cell receptor beta chains sequenced from a single sample in a study of blood T cell repertoires in COVID-19. Sequencing used immunoSEQ multiplex PCR; TCRdb keeps in-frame clones, though not all of them. The sample has about 220,000 clones; 80% to 90% are singletons. Specimen: PBMCs or T cells enriched from blood (not recorded which). These receptors were collected from a young woman in a cohort exposed to, infected with or recovered from COVID-19 (not recorded which).

The chain employs TRBV29-1 and TRBJ2-1; 7 bases match TRBD1. V shed 3 bases and J 7 bases; nucleotides not matched to a gene: 0. CDR1 and CDR2 from the germline V gene are SQVTM and ANQGSEA. This CDR3 has 11 residues. In DNA, the CDR3 is TGCAGCGTTGACAGGGGGAATGAGCAGTTCTTC. Its protein is CSVDRGNEQFF.

Written as DNA, the CDR3 is TGTGCCAGCAGCCCGACTAGCGGAGGCACAGATACGCAGTATTTT. Its translation: CASSPTSGGTDTQYF. V is TRBV14 and J is TRBJ2-3; 9 nucleotides align to TRBD2. The CDR3 totals 15 residues. CDR1 is SGHDN, CDR2 FVKESK, per germline. With 4 bases clipped from V and 1 base from J, the junction kept 3 bases outside the gene matches.

This chain links TRBV3-1 (or the pseudogene TRBV3-2) with TRBJ1-1; D is possibly TRBD1 (5 bases). CDR1 and CDR2 from the germline V gene are LGHDT and YNNKEL (reference sequence). The CDR3 length is 16 residues. V lost 4 bases to trimming and J lost 5 bases, with 20 bases between them. The CDR3 DNA sequence: TGTGCCAGCAGCCTAAGGCGGGGGGATTGGGGGACTGAAGCTTTCTTT. Translated, it gives CASSLRRGDWGTEAFF.

The V call is TRBV27, the J call TRBJ2-1; TRBD1 matches 12 bases. Germline lookup yields CDR1 MNHEY and CDR2 SMNVEV (reference sequence). V dropped 4 bases and J dropped 9; count of bases not matched to a gene: 7. The CDR3 loop spans 15 amino acids. The CDR3 sequence: CASSSSGQGAREQFF. Here the CDR3 DNA reads TGTGCCAGCAGTTCGTCGGGACAGGGGGCGCGTGAGCAGTTCTTC.

The rearrangement links TRBV5-1 to TRBJ1-1, with D maybe TRBD1 (6 bases). CDR3 length: 14 residues. Trimming took 2 bases from V and 5 from J, leaving 13 bases between them. The germline gives CDR1 SGHRS, CDR2 YFSETQ. The CDR3 nucleotides are TGCGCCAGCAGCTTCGGGGGGGCAAATACTGAAGCTTTCTTT. It codes for CASSFGGANTEAFF.

The gene calls are TRBV18 and TRBJ1-1; TRBD1 might be the D (5 bases). CDR1 is KGHSH, CDR2 LQKENI, per germline. With 8 bases removed from V and 4 bases from J, the gap between germline ends came to 14 bases. The CDR3 is 13 amino acids. CDR3 sequence (DNA): TGTGCCAGCACGAATGTGGGGGGCACTGAAGCTTTCTTT. Translated: CASTNVGGTEAFF.

The J gene is TRBJ2-2, the V gene TRBV5-8; 9 bases fit TRBD1. CDR3 length: 15 residues. The junction had 1 base not matched to a gene; V was cut back by 3 bases and J by 1 base. Germline CDR1 is SGHTS and CDR2 is YDEGEE. The CDR3 is CASSWGQGNTGELFF. In DNA, the CDR3 is TGTGCCAGCAGCTGGGGACAGGGGAACACCGGGGAGCTGTTTTTT.

This rearrangement joins TRBV10-2 to TRBJ2-1, with 10 bases fitting TRBD2. The CDR3 runs to 17 residues. Germline lookup yields CDR1 WSHSY and CDR2 SAAADI. The V segment lost 8 bases and the J segment 2 bases; nucleotides outside the gene matches: 12. CDR3 coding DNA: TGCGCCAGCCTCCAGCGGGAGGGCCGAACCCCCTACAATGAGCAGTTCTTC. Translated, it gives CASLQREGRTPYNEQFF.

The chain joins TRBV7-9 to TRBJ1-4, with D possibly TRBD1 on 6 matching bases. The CDR3 has 13 residues. Germline-derived CDR1 and CDR2 are SEHNR and FQNEAQ (reference sequence). Trimming shortened V by 5 bases and J by 12 bases, and 16 bases separated the two germline ends. DNA of the CDR3: TGTGCCAGCAGCGGGGGCTTTTTAGCCGAACTGTTTTTT. It translates to CASSGGFLAELFF.

The gene calls are TRBV5-4 and TRBJ2-5, with TRBD2 as a possible D gene (5 bases). Trimming left V 0 bases short and J 5 bases short, with 11 bases between. This CDR3 has 14 amino acids. In germline, CDR1 is SGHNT, CDR2 YYREEE (reference sequence). The CDR3 DNA reads as TGTGCCAGCAGCTTGGGTCCGGGATTGGAGACCCAGTACTTC. Its translation is CASSLGPGLETQYF.

This chain links TRBV6-2 or TRBV6-3 with TRBJ2-7; 7 positions agree with TRBD2. Germline lookup yields CDR1 MNHEY and CDR2 SVGEGT. The CDR3 extends over 16 amino acids. V lost 2 bases to trimming and J lost 5 bases; unmatched junction nucleotides: 12. The DNA for the CDR3 is TGTGCCAGCAGTTACCCGGCGGCGGGAGTCCCCCACGAGCAGTACTTC. It codes for CASSYPAAGVPHEQYF.

The sample holds one count of this clone. This chain links TRBV7-8 with TRBJ2-3; 10 bases map to TRBD2. V lost 1 base to trimming and J lost 1 base; unmatched junction nucleotides: 2. Germline V gene data show CDR1 as SGHVS and CDR2 as FQNEAQ. This CDR3 has 16 residues. The CDR3 nucleotides read TGTGCCAGCAGCTTAGTTGGGACTAGCGGCACAGATACGCAGTATTTT. This sequence encodes CASSLVGTSGTDTQYF.

V usage is TRBV5-1 and J usage is TRBJ1-2; D is possibly TRBD1 (5 bases). There are 15 residues in the CDR3. V lost 3 bases and J lost 1, with 13 bases in between. Per germline, CDR1 SGHRS and CDR2 YFSETQ. CDR3: CASSSTAPINYGYTF. As DNA, the CDR3 is TGCGCCAGCAGCTCGACAGCCCCCATTAACTATGGCTACACCTTC. Full variable domain (outside the CDR3, taken from reference TRBV5-1 and TRBJ1-2): KAGVTQTPRYLIKTRGQQVTLSCSPISGHRSVSWYQQTPGQGLQFLFEYFSETQRNKGNFPGRFSGRQFSNSRSEMNVSTLELGDSALYLCASSSTAPINYGYTFGSGTRLTVV.

The chain has TRBV7-8 and TRBJ2-3; 9 positions agree with TRBD2. The CDR3 sequence is 16 residues long. The V segment lost 4 bases and the J segment 0 bases; nucleotides outside the gene matches: 5. Per germline, CDR1 SGHVS and CDR2 FQNEAQ. CDR3 loop: CASSWLAGDSTDTQYF. The CDR3 DNA sequence: TGTGCCAGCAGCTGGTTAGCGGGAGACAGCACAGATACGCAGTATTTT.

V usage is TRBV5-1 and J usage is TRBJ2-6; D is uncertain. V lost 0 bases, J lost 2 bases, and 12 bases lay in between. There are 17 residues in the CDR3. In germline, CDR1 is SGHRS, CDR2 YFSETQ. CDR3 in amino acids: CASSLATGTPGANVLTF. For the CDR3, the DNA is TGCGCCAGCAGCTTGGCAACTGGTACGCCTGGGGCCAACGTCCTGACTTTC.

The rearrangement uses TRBV11-2 and TRBJ2-1, with D tentatively TRBD2 (5 bases). The germline V gene has CDR1 SGHAT and CDR2 FQNNGV. The CDR3 is made up of 14 amino acids. V lost 3 bases, J lost 2 bases, and 8 bases lay in between. For the CDR3, the DNA is TGTGCCAGCAGCTTCCGGGATGCCTACAATGAGCAGTTCTTC. Protein product: CASSFRDAYNEQFF.

V and J are TRBV4-1 and TRBJ1-5, with D perhaps TRBD1 (5 bases). The CDR3 has 15 residues. Trimming pared 1 base from V and 4 bases from J, leaving 11 bases between. Per the germline V gene, CDR1 is MGHRA and CDR2 is YSYEKL. CDR3 in amino acids: CASSQGVGGNQPQHF. CDR3 sequence (DNA): TGCGCCAGCAGCCAAGGGGTCGGGGGGAATCAGCCCCAGCATTTT.

This chain uses TRBV19 with TRBJ2-1, with 10 bases fitting TRBD2. This CDR3 region has 17 residues. With 0 bases clipped from V and 9 bases from J, the junction kept 11 bases outside the gene matches. In germline, CDR1 is LNHDA, CDR2 SQIVND (reference sequence). The CDR3 DNA reads TGTGCCAGTAGTATAGATCCCAGCGGGAGGGCCTTGGGTGAGCAGTTCTTC. It specifies CASSIDPSGRALGEQFF.

This clone was picked up one time. The gene calls are TRBV3-1 (or the pseudogene TRBV3-2) and TRBJ1-5; no clear D gene. V gave up 1 base and J gave up 7 bases, with 11 bases separating them. CDR3 length: 14 residues. The germline CDR1 and CDR2 sequences are LGHDT and YNNKEL (reference sequence). The CDR3 DNA reads TGTGCCAGCAGCCAAGTCGCGGGTCTGCAGCCCCAGCATTTT. Amino acids: CASSQVAGLQPQHF.

The chain links TRBV28 to TRBJ2-6; D is perhaps TRBD1 (6 bases). V lost 7 bases and J lost 0, with 10 bases in between. The CDR3 totals 15 residues. The germline V gene has CDR1 MDHEN and CDR2 SYDVKM. CDR3 residues: CASTLRGSGANVLTF. CDR3 coding DNA: TGTGCCAGCACTCTCAGGGGCTCTGGGGCCAACGTCCTGACTTTC.

The chain combines TRBV6-5 with TRBJ1-1, with D possibly TRBD1 on 6 matching bases. Germline CDR1 is MNHEY and CDR2 is SVGAGI. With 4 bases removed from V and 4 bases from J, the gap between germline ends came to 16 bases. The CDR3 has 15 residues. The CDR3 sequence: CASSFLGGSGTEAFF. The CDR3, as DNA: TGTGCCAGCAGTTTTCTAGGGGGTTCGGGCACTGAAGCTTTCTTT.

This rearrangement joins TRBV7-8 to TRBJ2-7; 7 nucleotides align to TRBD1. The CDR3 spans 14 residues. Unmatched junction bases numbered 9, after V lost 6 bases and J lost 4 bases. Germline CDR1 reads SGHVS; CDR2 reads FQNEAQ. The chain's CDR3 is CASRPRQGVYEQYF. The CDR3 DNA reads TGTGCCAGCAGACCCAGACAGGGAGTGTACGAGCAGTACTTC. The full variable domain, completed using reference TRBV7-8 and TRBJ2-7, is GAGVSQSPRYKVAKRGQDVALRCDPISGHVSLFWYQQALGQGPEFLTYFQNEAQLDKSGLPSDRFFAERPEGSVSTLKIQRTQQEDSAVYLCASRPRQGVYEQYFGPGTRLTVT.

The chain joins TRBV19 to TRBJ1-2; 8 bases map to TRBD1. V shed 7 bases and J 3 bases; nucleotides not matched to a gene: 19. From germline, CDR1 is LNHDA and CDR2 SQIVND (reference sequence). The CDR3 sequence is 18 residues long. CDR3 sequence reads: CASTKSGTGHQVDYGYTF. DNA of the CDR3: TGTGCCAGTACCAAAAGCGGGACAGGACATCAAGTGGACTATGGCTACACCTTC.

The CDR3 loop reads CASSSLTGDYEQYF. For the CDR3, the DNA is TGTGCCAGCAGCTCCCTGACAGGGGACTACGAGCAGTACTTC. The chain recombines TRBV7-9 with TRBJ2-7; 8 bases map to TRBD1. The ends lost 4 bases at V and 3 bases at J; junction bases unmatched: 5. Germline CDR1 and CDR2: SEHNR and FQNEAQ (reference sequence). The length of the CDR3 is 14 residues.

The chain combines TRBV19 with TRBJ2-7, with D uncertain. The CDR3 loop spans 16 amino acids. The V and J ends lost 2 bases and 4 bases respectively, with 18 bases between them. The germline V gene has CDR1 LNHDA and CDR2 SQIVND (reference sequence). The CDR3 loop reads CASSITASRRLYEQYF. The CDR3 DNA reads TGTGCCAGTAGTATAACGGCTAGTCGGCGGTTGTACGAGCAGTACTTC.

The rearrangement links TRBV2 to TRBJ1-1; no firm D call. The CDR3 extends over 14 amino acids. Germline CDR1 reads SNHLY; CDR2 reads FYNNEI. Trimming stripped 5 bases from V and 4 bases from J, with 14 bases between. The CDR3 DNA sequence: TGTGCCAGCAGTAGCAGTGGGCCGGCCACTGAAGCTTTCTTT. Amino acids: CASSSSGPATEAFF.

V usage is TRBV5-4 and J usage is TRBJ2-1, with TRBD2 identical over 13 bases. V was clipped by 3 bases and J by 6 bases; unmatched bases: 3. The CDR3 is 15 amino acids. Germline CDR1 reads SGHNT; CDR2 reads YYREEE (reference sequence). In DNA form, the CDR3 reads TGTGCCAGCAGCTCGACTAGCGGGGGGCTCAATGAGCAGTTCTTC. Protein product: CASSSTSGGLNEQFF.

The chain is built from TRBV6-5 and TRBJ2-7; TRBD1 matches at 7 bases. This CDR3 contains 14 residues. Unmatched junction bases numbered 11, after V lost 8 bases and J lost 4 bases. The V gene's germline CDR1 is MNHEY and CDR2 SVGAGI. The CDR3 region is CASRPPGQRYEQYF. The CDR3 DNA follows: TGTGCCAGCCGACCCCCGGGACAGCGATACGAGCAGTACTTC.

The V and J genes are TRBV19 and TRBJ1-1; D call uncertain. CDR3 length: 12 amino acids. The germline gives CDR1 LNHDA, CDR2 SQIVND (reference sequence). The V end lost 5 bases, the J end lost 4 bases, and 8 bases lay between the germline ends. CDR3 amino acids: CASSFYGTEAFF. The CDR3 region has the DNA TGTGCCAGTAGTTTCTATGGCACTGAAGCTTTCTTT.

V is TRBV28 and J is TRBJ1-1; D gene ambiguous. Trimming removed 7 bases from V and 7 bases from J, with 16 bases in between. Germline loops: CDR1 MDHEN, CDR2 SYDVKM. The CDR3 is 13 amino acids. The CDR3 coding sequence is TGTGCCAGCAAAGTCGGGGAGTACTATGAAGCTTTCTTT. Translated, it gives CASKVGEYYEAFF.